This is a list of T cell receptor beta chains from one sample in a study of T cell responses to AZD1222 COVID-19 vaccine. Data came from immunoSEQ multiplex PCR; TCRdb stores just in-frame clones and leaves some out. The repertoire consists of some 84,000 clones, with roughly 87% occurring once and the leading ten covering approximately 10%. This material consisted of peripheral blood, taken 28 days after the second AZD1222 dose. These receptors all come from an adult who received the AZD1222 COVID-19 vaccine. Both conserved end residues are part of each CDR3. D genes are given only for firm matches. Clone size is given for some rows only: seen once, a few or many times, or a class if the clone is expanded.

V	D	size	length	J	CDR3	DNA
TRBV7-2	-	-	13	TRBJ1-5	CASSFKGDQPQHF	TGTGCCAGCAGCTTCAAGGGGGATCAGCCCCAGCATTTT
TRBV9	-	-	16	TRBJ2-7	CASSVTGTGAAGEQYF	TGTGCCAGCAGCGTGACGGGGACGGGGGCCGCGGGGGAGCAGTACTTC
TRBV27	-	once	17	TRBJ2-5	CASSLLAGARYQETQYF	TGTGCCAGCAGTTTGCTCGCGGGGGCGCGGTACCAAGAGACCCAGTACTTC
TRBV5-1	-	-	14	TRBJ1-2	CASSPGGLQGGYTF	TGCGCCAGCAGCCCCGGGGGGTTACAGGGTGGCTACACCTTC
TRBV14	TRBD1	-	16	TRBJ1-2	CASSQPGQGADYGYTF	TGTGCCAGCAGCCAACCCGGACAGGGGGCCGACTATGGCTACACCTTC
TRBV6-6	TRBD1	-	17	TRBJ1-1	CASRRRGQGVGDTEAFF	TGTGCCAGCAGACGAAGGGGACAGGGGGTTGGGGACACTGAAGCTTTCTTT
TRBV5-4	-	-	13	TRBJ1-3	CASSSGLGNTIYF	TGTGCCAGCTCGTCGGGACTCGGAAACACCATATATTTT
TRBV14	-	-	16	TRBJ1-3	CASSQFRGAFGNTIYF	TGTGCCAGCAGCCAATTCCGGGGCGCGTTTGGAAACACCATATATTTT
TRBV13	TRBD1	-	13	TRBJ1-1	CASSSGTGTEAFF	TGTGCCAGCAGCTCCGGGACAGGGACTGAAGCTTTCTTT
TRBV11-2	-	-	15	TRBJ1-2	CASSHSVDPNYGYTF	TGTGCCAGCAGCCATTCGGTGGACCCTAACTATGGCTACACCTTC
TRBV4-3	-	-	15	TRBJ1-5	CASSQGVVKSQPQHF	TGCGCCAGCAGCCAGGGGGTAGTGAAATCTCAGCCCCAGCATTTT
TRBV3-1/TRBV3-2	-	few	15	TRBJ1-2	CASSQDLGGWSGYTF	TGTGCCAGCAGCCAAGATCTGGGCGGCTGGAGTGGCTACACCTTC
TRBV29-1	-	-	12	TRBJ1-2	CSAGTTGQGYTF	TGCAGCGCCGGTACCACAGGGCAAGGCTACACCTTC
TRBV27	TRBD1	-	14	TRBJ1-2	CASSSLDRGWGYTF	TGTGCCAGCAGTTCTCTGGACAGGGGATGGGGCTACACCTTC
TRBV19	-	-	14	TRBJ1-1	CASSISSFGTEAFF	TGTGCCAGTAGTATCTCATCCTTCGGGACTGAAGCTTTCTTT
TRBV4-2	TRBD1	once	17	TRBJ1-6	CASSHGGDRQAGSPLHF	TGTGCCAGCAGCCACGGGGGGGACAGACAAGCAGGTTCACCCCTCCACTTT
TRBV19	-	-	16	TRBJ2-1	CASSIIGDSWGNEQFF	TGTGCCAGTAGTATAATTGGGGATAGCTGGGGCAATGAGCAGTTCTTC
TRBV19	TRBD1	-	15	TRBJ1-5	CASRPGTANNQPQHF	TGTGCCAGTAGACCCGGGACAGCCAACAATCAGCCCCAGCATTTT
TRBV28	-	-	14	TRBJ1-2	CASSLAGSDYGYTF	TGTGCCAGCAGTTTAGCAGGGTCTGACTATGGCTACACCTTC
TRBV23-1	-	-	17	TRBJ1-5	CASSHGLQGGFWQPQHF	TGCGCCAGCAGTCACGGTCTCCAGGGTGGGTTTTGGCAGCCCCAGCATTTT
TRBV5-5	-	-	14	TRBJ2-1	CASSFHGAYNEQFF	TGTGCCAGCAGCTTTCACGGTGCGTACAATGAGCAGTTCTTC
TRBV7-3	-	-	13	TRBJ2-5	CASSPSRSETQYF	TGTGCCAGCAGCCCTTCGAGATCGGAGACCCAGTACTTC
TRBV7-2	-	-	13	TRBJ1-4	CASSLEPEEKLFF	TGTGCCAGCAGCTTAGAACCGGAAGAAAAACTGTTTTTT
TRBV6-6	-	-	15	TRBJ2-2	CASSYSGDNTGELFF	TGTGCCAGCAGTTACTCTGGGGACAACACCGGGGAGCTGTTTTTT
TRBV13	-	-	14	TRBJ2-1	CASSLLQGYDEQFF	TGTGCCAGCAGCTTATTACAGGGTTACGATGAGCAGTTCTTC
TRBV19	-	-	14	TRBJ1-2	CASSILGGGYGYTF	TGTGCCAGTAGTATTCTAGGAGGTGGCTATGGCTACACCTTC
TRBV27	-	few	14	TRBJ1-1	CASSLSWGLSGAFF	TGTGCCAGCAGTTTATCGTGGGGTTTATCAGGAGCTTTCTTT
TRBV5-1	TRBD1	-	15	TRBJ2-2	CASSIGTANTGELFF	TGCGCCAGCAGCATAGGGACAGCGAACACCGGGGAGCTGTTTTTT
TRBV7-9	-	-	15	TRBJ1-5	CARRGQLISNQPQHF	TGTGCCAGGCGCGGACAGTTAATTAGCAATCAGCCCCAGCATTTT
TRBV7-9	-	few	14	TRBJ2-7	CASSWGRGTYEQYF	TGTGCCAGCAGCTGGGGCAGGGGAACATACGAGCAGTACTTC
TRBV7-2	TRBD1	-	14	TRBJ1-4	CASSLIQGGAKLFF	TGTGCCAGCAGCTTAATTCAGGGGGGGGCAAAACTGTTTTTT
TRBV19	-	-	13	TRBJ2-5	CASTVLPGETQYF	TGTGCCAGTACAGTTCTCCCCGGAGAGACCCAGTACTTC
TRBV7-2	-	-	12	TRBJ2-5	CASSQRRETQYF	TGTGCCAGCAGCCAAAGACGTGAGACCCAGTACTTC
TRBV9	-	-	15	TRBJ2-3	CASSVGQAFADTQYF	TGTGCCAGCAGCGTCGGACAAGCGTTTGCAGATACGCAGTATTTT
TRBV24-1	TRBD2	-	15	TRBJ2-1	CATSPSGGTLNEQFF	TGTGCCACCAGCCCTAGCGGGGGGACTCTCAATGAGCAGTTCTTC
TRBV7-9	TRBD2	-	15	TRBJ2-7	CASSPRGETLYEQYF	TGTGCCAGCAGCCCCCGGGGGGAGACTCTCTACGAGCAGTACTTC
TRBV7-2	-	-	16	TRBJ2-5	CASSLWGGAPPETQYF	TGTGCCAGCAGCTTATGGGGCGGGGCTCCTCCCGAGACCCAGTACTTC
TRBV9	-	-	15	TRBJ2-5	CASSAPKGAQETQYF	TGTGCCAGCAGCGCACCCAAAGGGGCCCAAGAGACCCAGTACTTC
TRBV9	TRBD2	-	18	TRBJ2-2	CASSPRPFAGGGTGELFF	TGTGCCAGCAGCCCAAGGCCGTTCGCGGGGGGAGGGACCGGGGAGCTGTTTTTT
TRBV18	-	once	15	TRBJ2-5	CASSPRSGPGGTQYF	TGTGCCAGCTCACCACGGTCCGGTCCTGGCGGGACCCAGTACTTC
TRBV2	-	-	14	TRBJ1-1	CASIRTNLNTEAFF	TGTGCCAGCATAAGGACCAATCTGAACACTGAAGCTTTCTTT
TRBV3-1/TRBV3-2	-	once	12	TRBJ2-5	CASKYLRETQYF	TGTGCCAGCAAATACCTAAGGGAGACCCAGTACTTC
TRBV7-9	-	-	16	TRBJ1-3	CASLATGPNSGNTIYF	TGTGCCAGCCTGGCGACAGGTCCCAACTCTGGAAACACCATATATTTT
TRBV7-3	TRBD1	-	16	TRBJ2-3	CASSDGTATSTDTQYF	TGTGCCAGCAGCGATGGGACAGCCACTAGCACAGATACGCAGTATTTT
TRBV5-1	-	-	14	TRBJ2-7	CASSFSSGAYEQYF	TGCGCCAGCAGCTTCTCCAGTGGGGCCTACGAGCAGTACTTC
TRBV5-6	-	-	13	TRBJ1-2	CASSSQAHYGYTF	TGTGCCAGCAGCTCCCAGGCGCACTATGGCTACACCTTC
TRBV6-2/TRBV6-3	TRBD2	-	13	TRBJ2-5	CASSRGLLETQYF	TGTGCCAGCAGTAGGGGACTACTAGAGACCCAGTACTTC
TRBV7-2	TRBD2	-	16	TRBJ2-5	CASSGRRLAGQETQYF	TGTGCCAGCAGCGGTCGCCGATTAGCGGGGCAAGAGACCCAGTACTTC
TRBV2	-	-	15	TRBJ1-1	CASSDYGGKRTEAFF	TGTGCCAGCAGTGACTACGGGGGAAAGAGGACTGAAGCTTTCTTT
TRBV11-2	-	-	15	TRBJ1-4	CASTILSGWSEKLFF	TGTGCCAGCACCATTCTTTCGGGTTGGAGTGAAAAACTGTTTTTT
TRBV5-1	TRBD2	-	16	TRBJ2-1	CASNLAGVSSYNEQFF	TGCGCCAGCAACTTAGCGGGGGTCAGCTCCTACAATGAGCAGTTCTTC
TRBV19	TRBD1	-	16	TRBJ2-3	CASSIGGSTGRDTQYF	TGTGCCAGTAGTATTGGCGGGTCGACAGGGCGAGATACGCAGTATTTT
TRBV18	-	-	15	TRBJ2-7	CASSPAVLSSTDQYF	TGTGCCAGCTCACCAGCGGTTCTTTCTTCGACAGACCAGTACTTC
TRBV19	-	few	14	TRBJ1-1	CASSLLGLDTEAFF	TGTGCCAGTAGTCTTCTAGGATTGGACACTGAAGCTTTCTTT
TRBV9	TRBD2	once	17	TRBJ2-3	CASSVGGGTSGTDTQYF	TGTGCCAGCAGCGTAGGAGGGGGGACTAGCGGGACAGATACGCAGTATTTT
TRBV5-5	TRBD1	-	16	TRBJ2-7	CASSLAPGQQTYEQYF	TGTGCCAGCAGCTTGGCCCCGGGACAGCAAACCTACGAGCAGTACTTC
TRBV5-4	TRBD2	-	15	TRBJ2-1	CASSLGLAEYNEQFF	TGTGCCAGCAGCTTGGGACTAGCGGAATACAATGAGCAGTTCTTC
TRBV19	-	-	12	TRBJ1-1	CASSLWNTEAFF	TGTGCCAGTAGCCTCTGGAACACTGAAGCTTTCTTT
TRBV18	TRBD1	-	14	TRBJ2-4	CASSDYRGKNIQYF	TGTGCCAGCTCAGACTACAGGGGCAAAAACATTCAGTACTTC